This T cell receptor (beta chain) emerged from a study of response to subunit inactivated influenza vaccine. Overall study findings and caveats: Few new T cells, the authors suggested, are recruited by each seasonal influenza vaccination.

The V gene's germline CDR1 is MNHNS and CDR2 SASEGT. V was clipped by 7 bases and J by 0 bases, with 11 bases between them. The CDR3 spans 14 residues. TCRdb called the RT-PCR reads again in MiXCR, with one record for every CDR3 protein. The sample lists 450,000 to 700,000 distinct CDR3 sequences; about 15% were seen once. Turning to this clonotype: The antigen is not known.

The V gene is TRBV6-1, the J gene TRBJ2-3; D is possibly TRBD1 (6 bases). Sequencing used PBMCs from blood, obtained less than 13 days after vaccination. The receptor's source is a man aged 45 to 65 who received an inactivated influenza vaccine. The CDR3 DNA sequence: TGTGCCAGCATTGGTGGACAGAGCACAGATACGCAGTATTTT. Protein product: CASIGGQSTDTQYF.